The clone carrying this T cell receptor (beta chain) was seen only once. Its matching antigen is unknown. The source of the sample is a study of CD8+ T cells in alopecia areata. Looking at the study overall: For the treated group, dosing was oral tofacitinib at 5 to 10 mg twice daily. Study-level points and caveats: Lesional tissue from the scalp (especially in alopecia totalis/universalis) showed higher clonality than normal scalp. The study found TCR sharing across patients less clear than in mice, possibly for HLA reasons.

This CDR3 has 14 amino acids. CDR1 SGHRS and CDR2 YFSETQ come from the germline V gene. The V segment lost 4 bases and the J segment 5 bases; nucleotides outside the gene matches: 9. RNA extraction and reverse transcription yielded cDNA as sequencing template. TCRdb's table, derived via immunoSEQ multiplex PCR, lists solely in-frame clones and lacks some. This sample carries fewer than 250,000 clones, 50% to 60% of them seen once, and the ten largest clones take over 0.4%. The sample was CD4+ T cells sorted from blood, taken at week 0. This clonotype originated in a human donor with alopecia areata. The chain links TRBV5-1 to TRBJ2-7, with 7 bases that match TRBD1. This chain's CDR3 is CASSHGQARDEQYF. CDR3 sequence (DNA): TGCGCCAGCAGCCACGGACAGGCACGGGACGAGCAGTACTTC.